This T cell receptor beta chain was recovered during a study of CD8 T cells in Susac syndrome (dated by TCRdb to about 2019). The study in broad terms: The study used repertoire sequencing to test whether antigen drove CD8+ T cell activation and differentiation in Susac syndrome. CD8+ T cell repertoire clonality was compared between around eleven healthy donors, approximately 14 Susac syndrome patients and 15 multiple sclerosis patients.

RNA was extracted with the RNeasy kit and roughly 0.45 to 1 ug was reverse transcribed using random hexamers. The immunoSEQ multiplex PCR assay, which covers 54 Vbeta and 13 Jbeta segments, was used to amplify TCR beta CDR3 regions. PCR amplification bias was corrected using a synthetic template baseline for primer optimization and computational correction. The original pipeline was this. Reads were annotated to V, D and J genes per IMGT and analyzed with immunoSEQ Analyzer, keeping only productive sequences. Clonality was computed as one minus Shannon entropy normalized by log2 of the number of productive unique sequences. For each patient and control, public and private clones were evaluated among the 100 most prevalent clones. Clones were defined as Susac-specific if absent from the healthy and MS cohorts, from around 1,000 published viral clones and from other ImmuneACCESS disease sequences. Starting from the raw public reads, TCRdb applied fastp trimming at Q25, assembled clones with MiXCR and retained in-frame beta chains. Entries are consolidated by CDR3 protein sequence, retaining the most common genes and DNA. These V and J calls originate from TCRdb's pipeline instead of the authors' own analysis. The sample yields under 550,000 distinct CDR3 sequences; approximately 89% were counted once. The top ten hold 0.09% to 0.15% of the sample.

The paper's findings and limits, for the study overall: The number of individuals in the TCR sequencing and HLA analysis was recognized as being relatively small.

Counted from cysteine to phenylalanine, this CDR3 has 15 amino acids. The kept DNA is CDR3 alone, 45 bases in frame from the first base. At the junction V is shortened by 7 bases and J by 3 bases, with 16 bases in between. The germline V gene gives CDR1 as MNHNS and CDR2 as SASEGT. This clonotype was seen a few times. Its antigen target is currently unknown. Within one base of it there is no much larger clone, and no base qualities were kept. Peripheral blood CD8+ and CD4+ T cells from healthy donors, Susac syndrome patients and multiple sclerosis patients were profiled by high-throughput TCR beta sequencing. Multiple sclerosis controls were treatment-naive patients with stable or active relapsing-remitting disease fulfilling revised McDonald criteria. Bulk CD8+ and CD4+ T cells were purified magnetically by negative isolation, whereas CD8+ TEMRA cells were enriched by FACS. Blood was drawn into EDTA tubes, processed within 24 hours, and PBMCs were isolated by density gradient centrifugation. PBMCs intended for TCR sequencing were frozen in liquid nitrogen and were later thawed in a 37 degrees C water bath. The sorted or isolated CD4+, CD8+ and CD8+ TEMRA cells had a purity of 90% or higher.

In this chain, TRBV6-1 is recombined with TRBJ1-5; the D gene lacks a confident call. Input material: CD8+ T cells from PBMCs. This clonotype was sampled from a human donor with multiple sclerosis. CDR3 sequence: CASMGDPYPNQPQHF. In nucleotide form, the sequence is TGTGCCAGCATGGGCGACCCGTACCCCAATCAGCCCCAGCATTTT.